The clone carrying this T cell receptor (beta chain) was seen a handful of times. Its antigen is not known. TCRdb reprocessed the 5' RACE reads via MiXCR and lists one record per CDR3 protein. This sample carries 1.5 million to 2 million distinct CDR3 sequences, about 31% of them seen once, and the ten largest clones take about 0.25%. The sample belongs to a study of identical twins. The length of the CDR3 is 17 residues. Trimming left V 1 base short and J 0 bases short, with 14 bases between. In germline, CDR1 is SGHRS, CDR2 YFSETQ. General observations from the study: Conclusions were drawn cross-sectionally by statistical analysis, without following the same donors. The models systematically underestimated how much out-of-frame TCR alpha was shared in monozygotic twins.

This chain joins TRBV5-1 and TRBJ2-1, with unresolved D. The specimen was cord blood. The clonotype originates from a newborn girl in good health. This CDR3 is CASSLRVREISYNEQFF. The CDR3 nucleotides read TGCGCCAGCAGCTTGAGAGTAAGGGAAATCTCCTACAATGAGCAGTTCTTC. The variable domain in full, completed from reference TRBV5-1 and TRBJ2-1, reads KAGVTQTPRYLIKTRGQQVTLSCSPISGHRSVSWYQQTPGQGLQFLFEYFSETQRNKGNFPGRFSGRQFSNSRSEMNVSTLELGDSALYLCASSLRVREISYNEQFFGPGTRLTVL.